This T cell receptor beta chain was recovered during a study of cytomegalovirus exposure and HLA in healthy donors (dated by TCRdb to 2017 to 2019). Background on the whole study: According to a later analysis, one platform produced both the roughly 130 validation repertoires and the 670 or so repertoires of the first cohort. Besides the first cohort of 500 to 700 subjects, a separate validation cohort made up of about 120 different subjects was used. The study aimed to test whether cataloging public T cell receptors could reveal signatures of past pathogen exposure. To predict cytomegalovirus infection status, the study combined high-throughput TCR immunosequencing, statistical association of individual TCRs with disease status, and machine learning.

The donors belonged to the validation cohort of about 130 subjects, which was separate from the approximately 700-subject first cohort. Counted from cysteine to phenylalanine, this CDR3 has 15 amino acids. Of all the DNA, just the CDR3 is kept, 45 bases in frame from base 1. In the germline V gene, CDR1 corresponds to KGHSH and CDR2 to LQKENI. Trimming costs V 2 bases and J 9 bases, and their ends lie 19 bases apart. As to this clone: The target of this receptor is not known. No base quality information exists; no much larger clone differs at one position.

Findings and caveats that apply to the study as a whole: While some public TCRs were present in many individuals, most TCR sequences turned up only very rarely across donors. A few of the identified cytomegalovirus-associated TCR beta chains were confirmed in vitro to be specific for cytomegalovirus antigens. The classifier was reported to diagnose cytomegalovirus status with high specificity and sensitivity in both the original and validation cohorts. All 120 repertoires were used to score co-occurrence in the validation cohort in a later analysis, because that analysis had no HLA typing for the cohort. In the study, 150 to 200 TCR beta chains were listed as associated with cytomegalovirus. In a later analysis, TCRs clustered in the first cohort were found to also tend to co-occur in the roughly 130 validation repertoires, with 90% to 95% of cluster scores above 0. The authors suggested that the approach could potentially be generalized to other disease states and immunological phenotypes.

The method behind the library was the immunoSEQ multiplex PCR assay. As for the original processing: A statistical classification framework was built to diagnose cytomegalovirus status from the catalog of TCR beta chain sequences. TCRdb's version of the immuneACCESS table is confined to in-frame rearrangements and falls short of the full clone set. An unresolved V gene accounts for under half of the shortfall where checked; the remainder is of unknown origin. V and J calls and clone size are copied from that table; D and trimming were computed from the DNA. Present in this sample are 60,000 to 90,000 clones, around four fifths of which were seen just once. Of the sample, 3% falls within the top ten clones.

The specimen sequenced was PBMCs. The V gene is TRBV18 and the J gene is TRBJ2-5; the D gene lacks a confident call. This receptor was obtained from a man aged 25 to 45 in good health and CMV-seronegative. This receptor has the CDR3 CASSPDGFSRGPQYF. The nucleotide sequence is TGTGCCAGCTCACCAGACGGCTTTTCCCGTGGGCCCCAGTACTTC.